This paragraph reports one T cell receptor beta chain. This entry comes from a study of cytomegalovirus exposure and HLA in healthy donors. Assay: immunoSEQ multiplex PCR; the TCRdb copy retains only in-frame clones and omits some. The sample shows roughly 200,000 clones, about nine tenths of them seen only once. The CDR3 runs to 15 residues. The germline V gene encodes CDR1 SGHTA and CDR2 FQGTGA. V lost 5 bases, J lost 3 bases, and 5 bases stayed unmatched. The receptor was derived from a young man in good health and CMV-seropositive. Sequences were obtained from PBMCs. V and J are TRBV7-3 and TRBJ2-1; 9 positions match TRBD1. CDR3 region: CASSPDRGSYNEQFF. DNA of the CDR3: TGTGCCAGCAGCCCCGACAGGGGGAGCTACAATGAGCAGTTCTTC.